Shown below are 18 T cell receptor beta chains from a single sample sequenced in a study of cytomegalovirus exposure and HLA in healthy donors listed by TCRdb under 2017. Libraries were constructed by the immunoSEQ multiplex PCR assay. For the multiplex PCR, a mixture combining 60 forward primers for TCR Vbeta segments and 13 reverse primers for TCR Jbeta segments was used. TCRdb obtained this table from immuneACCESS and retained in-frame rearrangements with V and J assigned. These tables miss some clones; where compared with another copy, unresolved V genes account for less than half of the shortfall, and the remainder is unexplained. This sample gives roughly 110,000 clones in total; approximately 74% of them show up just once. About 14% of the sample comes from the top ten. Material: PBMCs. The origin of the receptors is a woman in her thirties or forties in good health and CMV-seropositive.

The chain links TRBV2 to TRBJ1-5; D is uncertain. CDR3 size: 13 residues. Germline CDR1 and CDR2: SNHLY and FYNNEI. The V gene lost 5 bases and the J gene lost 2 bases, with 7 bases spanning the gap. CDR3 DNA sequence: TGTGCCAGCAGTTCGGAGGGCAATCAGCCCCAGCATTTT. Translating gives CASSSEGNQPQHF.

The CDR3 sequence: CASSQVRTSGTDTQYF. The CDR3 nucleotides are TGCGCCAGCAGCCAAGTTCGGACTAGCGGCACAGATACGCAGTATTTT. This chain uses TRBV4-1 with TRBJ2-3, with 9 bases identical to TRBD2. V trimming: 1 base; J trimming: 1 base; junction bases outside the gene matches: 3. The CDR3 has 16 amino acids. Germline loops: CDR1 MGHRA, CDR2 YSYEKL.

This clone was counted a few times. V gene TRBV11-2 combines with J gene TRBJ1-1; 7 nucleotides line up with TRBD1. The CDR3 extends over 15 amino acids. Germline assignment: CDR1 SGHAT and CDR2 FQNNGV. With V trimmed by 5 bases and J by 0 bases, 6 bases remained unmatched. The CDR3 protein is CASSAGQWMNTEAFF. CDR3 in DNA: TGTGCCAGCAGCGCGGGACAGTGGATGAACACTGAAGCTTTCTTT. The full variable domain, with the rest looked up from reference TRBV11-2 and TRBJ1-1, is EAGVAQSPRYKIIEKRQSVAFWCNPISGHATLYWYQQILGQGPKLLIQFQNNGVVDDSQLPKDRFSAERLKGVDSTLKIQPAKLEDSAVYLCASSAGQWMNTEAFFGQGTRLTVV.

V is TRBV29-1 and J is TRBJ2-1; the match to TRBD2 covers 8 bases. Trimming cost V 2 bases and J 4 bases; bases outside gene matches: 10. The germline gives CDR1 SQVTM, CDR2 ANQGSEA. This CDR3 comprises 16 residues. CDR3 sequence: CSVEPPGGGPYNEQFF. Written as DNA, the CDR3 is TGCAGCGTTGAACCACCGGGAGGGGGACCTTACAATGAGCAGTTCTTC.

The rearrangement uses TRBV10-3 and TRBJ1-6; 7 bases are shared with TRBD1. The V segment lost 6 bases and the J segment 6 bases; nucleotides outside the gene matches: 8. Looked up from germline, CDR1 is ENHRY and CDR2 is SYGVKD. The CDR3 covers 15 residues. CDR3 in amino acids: CAISPGTETNSPLHF. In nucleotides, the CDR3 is TGTGCCATCAGCCCCGGGACAGAGACTAATTCACCCCTCCACTTT.

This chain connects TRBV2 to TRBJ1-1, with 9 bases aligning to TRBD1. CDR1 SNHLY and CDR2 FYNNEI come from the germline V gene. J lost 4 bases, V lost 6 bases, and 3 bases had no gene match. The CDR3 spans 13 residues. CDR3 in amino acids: CASRVDRGTEAFF. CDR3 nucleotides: TGTGCCAGCAGAGTGGACAGGGGCACTGAAGCTTTCTTT.

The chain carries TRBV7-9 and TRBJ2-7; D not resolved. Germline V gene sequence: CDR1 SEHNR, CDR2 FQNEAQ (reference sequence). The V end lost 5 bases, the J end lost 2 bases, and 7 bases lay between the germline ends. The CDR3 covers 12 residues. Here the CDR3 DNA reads TGTGCCAGCAGCGTAGTAGCCTACGAGCAGTACTTC. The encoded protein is CASSVVAYEQYF.

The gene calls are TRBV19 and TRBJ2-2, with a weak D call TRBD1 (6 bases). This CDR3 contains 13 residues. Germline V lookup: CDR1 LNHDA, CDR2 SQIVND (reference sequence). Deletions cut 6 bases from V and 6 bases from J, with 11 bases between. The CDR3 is CASRTQGPGELFF. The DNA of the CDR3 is TGTGCCAGTAGGACACAGGGCCCCGGGGAGCTGTTTTTT.

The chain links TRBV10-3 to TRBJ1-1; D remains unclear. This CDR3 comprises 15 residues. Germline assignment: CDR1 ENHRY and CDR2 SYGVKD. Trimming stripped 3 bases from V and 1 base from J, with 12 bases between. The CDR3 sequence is CAISEEVVGNTEAFF. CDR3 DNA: TGTGCCATCAGTGAAGAGGTGGTAGGGAACACTGAAGCTTTCTTT.

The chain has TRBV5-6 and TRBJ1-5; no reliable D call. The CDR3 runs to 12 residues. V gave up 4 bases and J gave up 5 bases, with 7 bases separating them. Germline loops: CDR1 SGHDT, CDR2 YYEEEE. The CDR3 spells CASSREDQPQHF. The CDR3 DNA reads TGTGCCAGCAGCAGGGAGGATCAGCCCCAGCATTTT.

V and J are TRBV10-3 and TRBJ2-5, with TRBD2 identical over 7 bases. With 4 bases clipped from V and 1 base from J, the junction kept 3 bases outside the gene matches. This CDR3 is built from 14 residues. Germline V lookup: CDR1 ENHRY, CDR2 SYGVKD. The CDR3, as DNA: TGTGCCATCAGTGCTGCTAGCGGCCAAGAGACCCAGTACTTC. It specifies CAISAASGQETQYF.

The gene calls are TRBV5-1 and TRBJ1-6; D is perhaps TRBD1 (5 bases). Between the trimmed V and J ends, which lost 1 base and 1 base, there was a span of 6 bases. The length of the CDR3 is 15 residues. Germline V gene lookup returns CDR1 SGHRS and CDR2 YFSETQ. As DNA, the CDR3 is TGCGCCAGCAGCTTGACAGGTTCCTATAATTCACCCCTCCACTTT. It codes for CASSLTGSYNSPLHF.

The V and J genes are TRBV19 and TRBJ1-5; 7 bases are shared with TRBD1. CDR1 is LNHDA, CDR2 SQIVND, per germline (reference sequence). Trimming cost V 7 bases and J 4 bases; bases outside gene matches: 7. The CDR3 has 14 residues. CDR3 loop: CASTSGQLNQPQHF. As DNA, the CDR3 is TGTGCCAGTACCTCGGGACAGCTTAATCAGCCCCAGCATTTT.

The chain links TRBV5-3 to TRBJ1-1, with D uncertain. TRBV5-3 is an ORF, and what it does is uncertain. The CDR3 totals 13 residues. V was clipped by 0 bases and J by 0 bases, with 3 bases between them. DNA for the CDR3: TGTGCCAGAAGCTTGGCATTGAACACTGAAGCTTTCTTT. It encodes CARSLALNTEAFF.

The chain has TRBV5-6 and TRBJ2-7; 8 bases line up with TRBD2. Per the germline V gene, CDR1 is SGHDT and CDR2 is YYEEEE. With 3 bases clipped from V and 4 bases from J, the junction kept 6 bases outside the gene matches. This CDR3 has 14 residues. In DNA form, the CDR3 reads TGTGCCAGCAGCTCCGGGACTAGTGGGTACGAGCAGTACTTC. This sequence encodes CASSSGTSGYEQYF.

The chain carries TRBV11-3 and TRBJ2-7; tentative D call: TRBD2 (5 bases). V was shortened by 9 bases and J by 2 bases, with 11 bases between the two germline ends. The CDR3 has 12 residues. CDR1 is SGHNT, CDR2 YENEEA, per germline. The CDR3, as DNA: TGTGCCAGTGTGGGGAGCGCCTACGAGCAGTACTTC. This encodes CASVGSAYEQYF.

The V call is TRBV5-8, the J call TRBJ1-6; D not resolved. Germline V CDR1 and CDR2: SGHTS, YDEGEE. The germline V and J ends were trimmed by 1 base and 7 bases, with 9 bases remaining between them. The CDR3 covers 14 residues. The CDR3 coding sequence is TGTGCCAGCAGCTTGAGACTAGGGAATTCACCCCTCCACTTT. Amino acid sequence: CASSLRLGNSPLHF.

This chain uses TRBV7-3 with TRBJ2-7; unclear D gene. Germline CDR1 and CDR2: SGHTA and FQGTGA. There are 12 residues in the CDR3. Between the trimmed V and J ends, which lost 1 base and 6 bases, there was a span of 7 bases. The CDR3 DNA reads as TGTGCCAGCAGCTTAAAAGGCGGCGAGCAGTACTTC. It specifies CASSLKGGEQYF. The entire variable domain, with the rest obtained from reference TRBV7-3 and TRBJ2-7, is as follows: GAGVSQTPSNKVTEKGKYVELRCDPISGHTALYWYRQSLGQGPEFLIYFQGTGAADDSGLPNDRFFAVRPEGSVSTLKIQRTERGDSAVYLCASSLKGGEQYFGPGTRLTVT.